The 23 T cell receptor beta chains below come from one sample, sequenced in a study of T-cell memory formation after mild COVID-19. From the 5' RACE reads, TCRdb called clonotypes with MiXCR, one entry per CDR3 protein. There are 200,000 to 300,000 distinct CDR3 sequences in the sample; 7.5% to 10% occur only once, and under 25% lies in the top ten. The specimen was PBMCs or a T cell subset sorted from them (not recorded which). The receptors shown here come from a man between 18 and 35 years old who had mild COVID-19 (a few samples of this study predate the infection). Cell type and time point are not known.

Here the CDR3 reads CASSQELGYEQYF. The DNA of the CDR3 is TGCGCCAGCAGCCAAGAGCTAGGCTACGAGCAGTACTTC. The chain combines TRBV4-1 with TRBJ2-7; D is undetermined. The CDR3 covers 13 residues. Germline CDR1 reads MGHRA; CDR2 reads YSYEKL. V shed 0 bases and J shed 3 bases, with 6 bases lying between them.

This sequence joins TRBV7-9 and TRBJ1-2; D remains unclear. Germline lookup yields CDR1 SEHNR and CDR2 FQNEAQ (reference sequence). V lost 2 bases and J lost 7, with 8 bases in between. The CDR3 has 12 residues. The CDR3 DNA reads as TGTGCCAGCAGCTTAACAGTCTCTGGCTACACCTTC. Its translation: CASSLTVSGYTF. Full variable domain (rest looked up from reference TRBV7-9 and TRBJ1-2): DTGVSQNPRHKITKRGQNVTFRCDPISEHNRLYWYRQTLGQGPEFLTYFQNEAQLEKSRLLSDRFSAERPKGSFSTLEIQRTEQGDSAMYLCASSLTVSGYTFGSGTRLTVV.

This clonotype turned up a few times. The CDR3 region has the DNA TGTGCCAGCAGTGAAGCCGGGACAGGCTACGAGCAGTACGTC. Translation gives CASSEAGTGYEQYV. This rearrangement joins TRBV2 to TRBJ2-7, with 8 bases that match TRBD1. The J segment lost 3 bases and the V segment lost 0 bases, leaving 1 base of the junction unmatched. CDR3 length equals 14 residues. CDR1 is SNHLY and CDR2 is FYNNEI in the germline V gene.

The rearrangement joins TRBV12-3 or TRBV12-4 to TRBJ1-1; D is perhaps TRBD1 (5 bases). V lost 2 bases to trimming and J lost 0 bases, with 13 bases between them. The CDR3 spans 16 residues. CDR3 in amino acids: CASSLKGHRMNTEAFF. CDR3 nucleotide sequence: TGTGCCAGCAGTTTAAAAGGACACCGAATGAACACTGAAGCTTTCTTT.

This clonotype was seen a few times. The chain employs TRBV28 and TRBJ1-6; 8 bases line up with TRBD1. Losses at the gene ends were 6 bases for V and 9 bases for J; bases not matched to a gene: 13. Germline lookup yields CDR1 MDHEN and CDR2 SYDVKM. This CDR3 has 16 residues. The CDR3 DNA follows: TGTGCCAGCAGCATCCTCGGCACAGGGGGGTTTTCACCCCTCCACTTT. This codes for CASSILGTGGFSPLHF. The full variable domain, its missing parts supplied by reference TRBV28 and TRBJ1-6, is DVKVTQSSRYLVKRTGEKVFLECVQDMDHENMFWYRQDPGLGLRLIYFSYDVKMKEKGDIPEGYSVSREKKERFSLILESASTNQTSMYLCASSILGTGGFSPLHFGNGTRLTVT.

This clonotype was counted between two and nine times. The gene calls are TRBV7-9 and TRBJ2-5, with D unresolved. This CDR3 region has 13 residues. V gave up 4 bases and J gave up 4 bases, with 10 bases separating them. Germline-derived CDR1 and CDR2 are SEHNR and FQNEAQ (reference sequence). The CDR3 DNA reads as TGTGCCAGCAGCTCCTGGGCAGCAGAGACCCAGTACTTC. Amino acids: CASSSWAAETQYF.

The chain couples TRBV4-3 to TRBJ1-6, with a possible D match to TRBD1 (5 bases). CDR3 length equals 13 residues. The V gene lost 3 bases and the J gene lost 9 bases, with 9 bases spanning the gap. Germline V gene data show CDR1 as LGHNA and CDR2 as YSLEER. The CDR3 loop reads CASSQAGRSPLHF. In DNA, the CDR3 is TGCGCCAGCAGCCAGGCAGGGCGTTCACCCCTCCACTTT.

This clonotype was detected only once. V is TRBV6-2 or TRBV6-3 and J is TRBJ1-2, with D maybe TRBD1 (5 bases). Trimming left V 6 bases short and J 7 bases short, with 21 bases between. CDR1 MNHEY and CDR2 SVGEGT come from the germline V gene. This CDR3 region has 15 residues. The CDR3 region has the DNA TGTGCCAGCAGACCCGGCGGTAGGGGATTAAGTGGCTACACCTTC. Translation gives CASRPGGRGLSGYTF.

This clonotype was counted ten times or more. The genes are TRBV18 and TRBJ2-7, with 8 nucleotides matching TRBD2. CDR1 is KGHSH, CDR2 LQKENI, per germline. CDR3 size: 15 residues. The V gene end was trimmed by 2 bases and the J gene end by 6 bases; junction bases not matched to a gene: 9. CDR3 amino acids: CASSPGTRGSVEQYV. CDR3 DNA: TGTGCCAGCTCACCAGGGACTAGGGGGAGTGTCGAGCAGTACGTC.

This clonotype was observed a few times. The chain joins TRBV20-1 to TRBJ2-1, with 14 bases that match TRBD2. Losses at the gene ends were 1 base for V and 7 bases for J; bases not matched to a gene: 6. CDR1 DFQATT and CDR2 SNEGSKA come from the germline V gene (reference sequence). The CDR3 is 16 residues long. As DNA, the CDR3 is TGCAGTGCTAGAGCTGTGACTAGCGGGGGGGCAAATGAGCAGTTCTTC. The encoded protein is CSARAVTSGGANEQFF.

This clonotype turned up a few times. The chain carries TRBV14 and TRBJ1-4, with a weak D call TRBD1 (6 bases). The V gene lost 2 bases and the J gene lost 8 bases, with 12 bases spanning the gap. Per the germline V gene, CDR1 is SGHDN and CDR2 is FVKESK. This CDR3 has 14 residues. The CDR3 DNA reads TGTGCCAGCAGCCAATTCCTAGGACAGGAAAAACTGTTTTTT. This encodes CASSQFLGQEKLFF.

The J gene is TRBJ2-4, the V gene TRBV12-3 or TRBV12-4, with 9 bases matching TRBD1. The J segment lost 1 base and the V segment lost 6 bases, leaving 7 bases of the junction unmatched. The CDR3 has 16 amino acids. The chain's CDR3 is CASRVTGGEAKNIQYF. As DNA, the CDR3 is TGTGCCAGCAGAGTTACAGGGGGCGAGGCCAAAAACATTCAGTACTTC.

This clonotype was counted many times. The chain uses TRBV5-1 and TRBJ2-3; 9 nucleotides align to TRBD2. CDR1 SGHRS and CDR2 YFSETQ come from the germline V gene. The CDR3 spans 16 residues. J was trimmed by 3 bases and V by 0 bases; bases with no gene match: 5. The CDR3 spells CASSLDPGLATDTQYF. The CDR3 DNA is TGCGCCAGCAGCTTGGATCCGGGACTAGCAACAGATACGCAGTATTTT.

The V gene is TRBV7-8, the J gene TRBJ2-7, with unresolved D. Germline CDR1 SGHVS, CDR2 FQNEAQ. This CDR3 comprises 12 residues. V lost 6 bases and J lost 6, with 12 bases in between. The CDR3 bases are TGTGCCAGCAGGAATTACGCAGGCGAGCAGTACTTC. It is translated as CASRNYAGEQYF.

There are a few counts of this clonotype. V gene TRBV12-3 or TRBV12-4 combines with J gene TRBJ1-6; 7 bases line up with TRBD1. The CDR3 sequence is 14 residues long. Germline trimming cut 3 bases from V and 14 bases from J; bases unmatched to any gene: 10. The CDR3 DNA follows: TGTGCCAGCAGTTTTCCGGGACAGTTCTCCTCCCTCCACTTT. It specifies CASSFPGQFSSLHF.

The chain uses TRBV6-2 or TRBV6-3 and TRBJ1-1, with 11 bases aligning to TRBD1. Unmatched junction bases numbered 5, after V lost 6 bases and J lost 5 bases. Germline V gene sequence: CDR1 MNHEY, CDR2 SVGEGT. This CDR3 has 14 residues. CDR3 sequence reads: CASSGQGAWTEAFF. The CDR3 DNA follows: TGTGCCAGCAGCGGACAGGGGGCCTGGACTGAAGCTTTCTTT.

This clonotype was found a few times. This chain links TRBV5-1 with TRBJ1-1; D is perhaps TRBD1 (5 bases). V dropped 4 bases and J dropped 1 base, with 17 bases sitting between them. CDR3 length: 16 residues. Germline V gene sequence: CDR1 SGHRS, CDR2 YFSETQ. CDR3 DNA: TGCGCCAGCAGCGGAACAGCAGGGTCAAAGAACACTGAAGCTTTCTTT. Its protein is CASSGTAGSKNTEAFF.

V usage is TRBV5-1 and J usage is TRBJ2-1, with a weak D call TRBD2 (7 bases). The CDR3 extends over 14 amino acids. CDR1 SGHRS and CDR2 YFSETQ come from the germline V gene. The V and J ends lost 5 bases and 7 bases respectively, with 16 bases between them. CDR3 sequence (DNA): TGCGCCAGCAGTCGGGGGGCGTTAGAAAATGAGCAGTTCTTC. Its translation is CASSRGALENEQFF. Combining the CDR3 with reference TRBV5-1 and TRBJ2-1 gives the whole variable domain KAGVTQTPRYLIKTRGQQVTLSCSPISGHRSVSWYQQTPGQGLQFLFEYFSETQRNKGNFPGRFSGRQFSNSRSEMNVSTLELGDSALYLCASSRGALENEQFFGPGTRLTVL.

This clonotype was detected only a few times. This chain joins TRBV6-1 and TRBJ2-1; 7 bases align to TRBD2. Germline-derived CDR1 and CDR2 are MNHNS and SASEGT. V lost 6 bases and J lost 3; bases outside the gene matches: 5. The CDR3 covers 14 residues. The CDR3 DNA sequence: TGTGCCAGCAGGGAGCGGGAAAACTACAATGAGCAGTTCTTC. Encoded protein: CASRERENYNEQFF.

This clonotype was found a few times. V is TRBV7-9 and J is TRBJ2-3; TRBD1 is a possible D gene (6 bases). Per the germline V gene, CDR1 is SEHNR and CDR2 is FQNEAQ (reference sequence). The ends were cut back, 5 bases at V and 5 bases at J, with 14 bases in the middle. The CDR3 has 14 residues. CDR3 DNA sequence: TGTGCCAGCAGCGCTCGGACAGAGGGAGATACGCAGTATTTT. As protein: CASSARTEGDTQYF.

The chain joins TRBV4-1 to TRBJ2-1; a possible D gene is TRBD1 (5 bases). The CDR3 is 18 residues long. Germline V gives CDR1 MGHRA, CDR2 YSYEKL. V lost 3 bases to trimming and J lost 4 bases, with 22 bases between them. The CDR3 region is CASSHSYMGKGIYNEQFF. As DNA, the CDR3 is TGCGCCAGCAGCCACAGTTATATGGGAAAGGGGATATACAATGAGCAGTTCTTC.

This clonotype was recorded at least ten times. The CDR3, as DNA: TGTGCCAGCAGCTTAAGTGGGGGCACAGATACGCAGTATTTT. Protein sequence: CASSLSGGTDTQYF. The rearrangement links TRBV7-3 to TRBJ2-3; D call uncertain. The CDR3 covers 14 residues. Germline values: CDR1 SGHTA, CDR2 FQGTGA. Trimming left V 1 base short and J 1 base short, with 6 bases between.

This clonotype was observed at least ten times. The chain has TRBV7-9 and TRBJ1-4; 7 bases line up with TRBD1. This CDR3 has 14 residues. Per germline, CDR1 SEHNR and CDR2 FQNEAQ (reference sequence). J gave up 8 bases and V 6 bases, and 9 bases lay outside the gene matches. The CDR3: CASRPRQGQEKLFF. In DNA form, the CDR3 reads TGTGCCAGCAGGCCTAGACAGGGCCAAGAAAAACTGTTTTTT.